Listed here is a single T cell receptor beta chain. Its antigen is unknown. Germline V gives CDR1 SGHTA, CDR2 FQGTGA. CDR3 size: 18 residues. The germline V and J ends were trimmed by 4 bases and 0 bases, with 18 bases remaining between them. The data belong to a study of T cell responses to AZD1222 COVID-19 vaccine. The repertoire was sequenced with immunoSEQ multiplex PCR; TCRdb's copy has only in-frame clones and lacks some. Of approximately 73,000 clones in the sample, roughly 82% were seen once. Regarding the study as a whole: Reportedly, close to half of spike-specific TCRs are directed against unmutated variant regions. Clonal diversity was possibly underestimated, and white British individuals and females predominated among donors.

This TCR came from an adult in good health. V gene TRBV7-3 combines with J gene TRBJ2-2, with D perhaps TRBD1 or TRBD2 (6 bases each). Sequences were derived from peripheral blood, sampled on day 0 of AZD1222 vaccination. CDR3 amino acids: CASSSLVGGPSNTGELFF. The CDR3 DNA sequence: TGTGCCAGCAGCTCCCTTGTGGGGGGCCCATCGAACACCGGGGAGCTGTTTTTT.